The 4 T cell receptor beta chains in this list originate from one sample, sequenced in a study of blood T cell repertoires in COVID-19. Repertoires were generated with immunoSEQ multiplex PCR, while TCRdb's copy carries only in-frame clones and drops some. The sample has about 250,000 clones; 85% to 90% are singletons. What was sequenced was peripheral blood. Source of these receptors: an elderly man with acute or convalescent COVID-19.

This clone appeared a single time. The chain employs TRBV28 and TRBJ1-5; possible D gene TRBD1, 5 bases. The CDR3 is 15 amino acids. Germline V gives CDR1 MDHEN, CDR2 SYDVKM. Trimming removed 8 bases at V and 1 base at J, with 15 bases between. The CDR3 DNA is TGTGCCAGCTTTACCCAGGGATTCAGCAATCAGCCCCAGCATTTT. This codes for CASFTQGFSNQPQHF.

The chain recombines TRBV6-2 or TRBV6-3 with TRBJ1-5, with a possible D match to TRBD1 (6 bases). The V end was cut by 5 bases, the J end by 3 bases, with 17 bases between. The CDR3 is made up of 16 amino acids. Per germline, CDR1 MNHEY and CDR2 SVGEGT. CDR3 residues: CASSTTLRDTNQPQHF. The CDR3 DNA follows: TGTGCCAGCAGTACGACCCTCCGGGACACCAATCAGCCCCAGCATTTT.

In DNA, the CDR3 is TGTGCCAGCAGTTACAGTACCGGCGAGCAGTACTTC. Encoded protein: CASSYSTGEQYF. The J gene is TRBJ2-7, the V gene TRBV6-5; no definite D call. V lost 2 bases to trimming and J lost 6 bases, with 8 bases between them. The V gene's germline CDR1 is MNHEY and CDR2 SVGAGI. This CDR3 spans 12 amino acids.

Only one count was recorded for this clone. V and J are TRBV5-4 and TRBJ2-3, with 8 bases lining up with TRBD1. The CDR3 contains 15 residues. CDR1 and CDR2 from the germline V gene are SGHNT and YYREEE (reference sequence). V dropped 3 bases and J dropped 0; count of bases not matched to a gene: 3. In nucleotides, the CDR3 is TGTGCCAGCAGCTCGACAGGGGCTAGCACAGATACGCAGTATTTT. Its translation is CASSSTGASTDTQYF. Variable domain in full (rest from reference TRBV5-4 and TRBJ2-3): ETGVTQSPTHLIKTRGQQVTLRCSSQSGHNTVSWYQQALGQGPQFIFQYYREEENGRGNFPPRFSGLQFPNYSSELNVNALELDDSALYLCASSSTGASTDTQYFGPGTRLTVL.